The 23 T cell receptor beta chains below come from one sample, sequenced in a study of cytomegalovirus exposure and HLA in healthy donors. PCR amplification relied on 60 Vbeta primers (plus 13 Jbeta primers). Produced via immunoSEQ multiplex PCR; TCRdb's table is partial and in-frame only. The table lists about 130,000 clones, about 80% of them singletons. What was sequenced was PBMCs. Source of these receptors: a man aged 25-40 years in good health and CMV-seropositive.

This chain uses TRBV29-1 with TRBJ1-2; 11 bases fit TRBD1. This CDR3 comprises 18 residues. Germline V gene sequence: CDR1 SQVTM, CDR2 ANQGSEA. The J segment lost 1 base and the V segment lost 0 bases, leaving 10 bases of the junction unmatched. The CDR3 is CSVEDPGTGGGGNYGYTF. The CDR3 DNA sequence: TGCAGCGTTGAAGACCCCGGGACAGGGGGGGGAGGTAACTATGGCTACACCTTC.

Here the CDR3 reads CSVPSVVNEQFF. The CDR3 nucleotides read TGCAGCGTTCCCTCAGTGGTCAATGAGCAGTTCTTC. This chain links TRBV29-1 with TRBJ2-1; D not resolved. From germline, CDR1 is SQVTM and CDR2 ANQGSEA. Trimming took off 5 bases at V and 6 bases at J, with 11 bases between the two ends. CDR3 length: 12 amino acids.

This chain joins TRBV2 and TRBJ1-5; a possible D gene is TRBD1 (5 bases). The V end was cut by 6 bases, the J end by 4 bases, with 22 bases between. Per the germline V gene, CDR1 is SNHLY and CDR2 is FYNNEI. The CDR3 sequence is 17 residues long. CDR3 sequence reads: CASSTSPSTALNQPQHF. The CDR3 coding sequence is TGTGCCAGCAGCACTTCTCCCTCGACAGCTCTTAATCAGCCCCAGCATTTT.

The chain combines TRBV9 with TRBJ1-6, with D possibly matching TRBD1 (6 bases). Germline loops: CDR1 SGDLS, CDR2 YYNGEE. V lost 0 bases and J lost 9, with 13 bases in between. This CDR3 has 15 amino acids. CDR3 DNA sequence: TGTGCCAGCAGCGTAGAGGTTGGGGGCAGTTCACCCCTCCACTTT. It codes for CASSVEVGGSSPLHF.

V gene TRBV5-1 combines with J gene TRBJ1-2; no reliable D call. Trimming removed 1 base at V and 2 bases at J, with 12 bases between. This CDR3 has 15 amino acids. Germline-derived CDR1 and CDR2 are SGHRS and YFSETQ. In DNA, the CDR3 is TGCGCCAGCAGCTTGTGGCGGGCTGCGAACTATGGCTACACCTTC. Translated, it gives CASSLWRAANYGYTF.

V gene TRBV5-1 combines with J gene TRBJ2-5, with 10 bases matching TRBD2. Trimming took 5 bases from V and 5 from J; bases not matched to a gene: 12. This CDR3 contains 16 residues. CDR1 is SGHRS and CDR2 is YFSETQ in the germline V gene. Here the CDR3 reads CASRPAGGPIGETQYF. The CDR3 DNA follows: TGCGCCAGCAGACCAGCGGGGGGGCCGATCGGGGAGACCCAGTACTTC.

This clone came up once. The J gene is TRBJ1-4, the V gene TRBV29-1; D not certain. The V end lost 4 bases, the J end lost 2 bases, and 11 bases lay between the germline ends. This CDR3 has 14 amino acids. Germline V gene sequence: CDR1 SQVTM, CDR2 ANQGSEA. CDR3 DNA: TGCAGCGTTGGGGGAGCCGAGACTAATGAAAAACTGTTTTTT. Its translation: CSVGGAETNEKLFF.

This clone was seen once. The rearrangement uses TRBV29-1 and TRBJ1-1, with a possible D match to TRBD1 (5 bases). Between the trimmed V and J ends, which lost 2 bases and 1 base, there was a span of 14 bases. The CDR3 is 15 amino acids. The germline CDR1 and CDR2 sequences are SQVTM and ANQGSEA. The CDR3 is CSVEFRGGTNTEAFF. CDR3 nucleotides: TGCAGCGTTGAATTTCGCGGGGGTACGAACACTGAAGCTTTCTTT.

This chain uses TRBV18 with TRBJ2-1, with D tentatively TRBD2 (6 bases). CDR3 length: 14 residues. Germline CDR1 and CDR2: KGHSH and LQKENI. With 6 bases removed from V and 8 bases from J, the gap between germline ends came to 17 bases. CDR3 protein: CASSLFSGLHEQFF. CDR3 nucleotide sequence: TGTGCCAGCTCTCTTTTCAGCGGGCTCCATGAGCAGTTCTTC.

V is TRBV5-1 and J is TRBJ2-7; D gene ambiguous. CDR1 and CDR2 (germline): SGHRS, YFSETQ. The CDR3 has 14 amino acids. With 0 bases removed from V and 0 bases from J, the gap between germline ends came to 7 bases. CDR3 sequence reads: CASSLGDSSYEQYF. CDR3 nucleotide sequence: TGCGCCAGCAGCTTGGGTGATAGCTCCTACGAGCAGTACTTC.

This chain joins TRBV7-9 and TRBJ2-7, with TRBD1 identical over 7 bases. This CDR3 region has 13 residues. V gave up 1 base and J gave up 3 bases; unmatched junction bases: 0. Germline CDR1 is SEHNR and CDR2 is FQNEAQ (reference sequence). CDR3 sequence reads: CASSLDRGYEQYF. CDR3 DNA sequence: TGTGCCAGCAGCTTAGACAGGGGCTACGAGCAGTACTTC.

Concerning this clone itself: The sample contains more than one DNA sequence encoding this CDR3. This chain joins TRBV27 and TRBJ2-7, with 7 bases fitting TRBD1. V was clipped by 3 bases and J by 4 bases; unmatched bases: 3. CDR3 size: 13 residues. Germline-derived CDR1 and CDR2 are MNHEY and SMNVEV (reference sequence). The CDR3 region has the DNA TGTGCCAGCAGTTTCGGCAGGGGGTACGAGCAGTACTTC. Translating it yields CASSFGRGYEQYF.

The chain carries TRBV29-1 and TRBJ2-5; D is perhaps TRBD2 (5 bases). The CDR3 consists of 11 residues. Deletions cut 7 bases from V and 5 bases from J, with 11 bases between. CDR1 SQVTM and CDR2 ANQGSEA come from the germline V gene. The CDR3 nucleotides are TGCAGCGCCGGACTGACTGAGACCCAGTACTTC. It specifies CSAGLTETQYF.

CDR3 coding DNA: TGCGCCAGCAGTCCGACAGGGTCCCCCTACGAGCAGTACTTC. Its translation is CASSPTGSPYEQYF. The chain couples TRBV10-1 to TRBJ2-5; 7 bases align to TRBD1. The J call is doubtful: the DNA matches TRBJ2-7 better. The CDR3 has 14 residues. Germline assignment: CDR1 WNHNN and CDR2 SYGVQD (reference sequence).

J is TRBJ1-5 and V is TRBV30; TRBD1 is a possible D gene (5 bases). The germline V gene has CDR1 GTSNPN and CDR2 SVGIG (reference sequence). The V gene lost 8 bases and the J gene lost 0 bases, with 14 bases spanning the gap. This CDR3 has 14 residues. The CDR3 sequence: CATGGGGSNQPQHF. For the CDR3, the DNA is TGTGCCACGGGGGGGGGTGGTAGCAATCAGCCCCAGCATTTT.

The chain has TRBV11-2 and TRBJ1-1; tentative D call: TRBD1 (5 bases). This CDR3 has 14 residues. Germline V gives CDR1 SGHAT, CDR2 FQNNGV. Trimming removed 0 bases from V and 6 bases from J, with 11 bases in between. The CDR3 nucleotides read TGTGCCAGCAGCTTAGATCTGCGGGACGCTGAAGCTTTCTTT. Translated, it gives CASSLDLRDAEAFF.

The chain recombines TRBV6-6 with TRBJ2-5; maybe TRBD2 (5 bases). The J call may not be correct, given that the DNA end is closer to TRBJ2-7. CDR1 is MNHNY and CDR2 is SVGAGI in the germline V gene (reference sequence). CDR3 length: 13 residues. The CDR3 region is CASSYSRESEQYF. In DNA form, the CDR3 reads TGTGCCAGCAGTTACTCAAGGGAGAGCGAGCAGTACTTC.

The sample holds one count of this clone. This chain connects TRBV29-1 to TRBJ1-3, with 7 bases identical to TRBD1. The trim removed 6 bases at V and 2 bases at J, leaving 10 bases unmatched. Germline lookup yields CDR1 SQVTM and CDR2 ANQGSEA. The CDR3 loop spans 15 amino acids. CDR3 loop: CSVYDRVEAGNTIYF. Here the CDR3 DNA reads TGCAGCGTGTACGACAGGGTAGAGGCTGGAAACACCATATATTTT.

V usage is TRBV6-5 and J usage is TRBJ1-5; no firm D call. Trimming removed 5 bases at V and 12 bases at J, with 11 bases between. CDR3 size: 11 residues. Germline CDR1 MNHEY, CDR2 SVGAGI. The CDR3 reads CASSDRVNQHF. In DNA, the CDR3 is TGTGCCAGCAGTGACCGGGTAAACCAGCATTTT.

The chain has TRBV6-1 and TRBJ1-4; 9 nucleotides line up with TRBD1. V was pared by 9 bases and J by 8 bases, with 10 bases of the junction left unmatched. This CDR3 has 14 residues. CDR1 is MNHNS, CDR2 SASEGT, per germline. The CDR3 loop reads CASGTGWGDEKLFF. The CDR3 nucleotides are TGTGCCAGTGGGACAGGGTGGGGAGACGAAAAACTGTTTTTT.

The chain combines TRBV7-9 with TRBJ1-4; D is possibly TRBD1 (5 bases). Germline CDR1 is SEHNR and CDR2 is FQNEAQ (reference sequence). V lost 0 bases, J lost 3 bases, and 5 bases lay in between. The CDR3 is 14 amino acids. The CDR3 sequence: CASSLATANEKLFF. For the CDR3, the DNA is TGTGCCAGCAGCTTAGCGACAGCTAATGAAAAACTGTTTTTT.

The chain is built from TRBV6-1 and TRBJ2-5, with 8 bases fitting TRBD1. TRBJ2-7 matches the DNA end more closely, so the J call is doubtful. Germline CDR1 is MNHNS and CDR2 is SASEGT. This CDR3 region has 13 residues. The CDR3 region has the DNA TGTGCCATCGGACAGGGCTTCCTCTACGAGCAGTACTTC. Its protein is CAIGQGFLYEQYF.

The V and J genes are TRBV4-1 and TRBJ2-7; 7 bases match TRBD1. V was clipped by 5 bases and J by 1 base; unmatched bases: 11. Looked up from germline, CDR1 is MGHRA and CDR2 is YSYEKL. The CDR3 is made up of 16 amino acids. CDR3 amino acids: CASSLVGGTASYEQYF. The CDR3 region has the DNA TGCGCCAGCAGCTTAGTAGGTGGGACAGCTTCCTACGAGCAGTACTTC.